This T cell receptor (beta chain) stems from a study of shared clonotypes between healthy human individuals. Study-level findings and limits: Among non-shared clonotypes, generation probabilities were lower than among those shared by all four donors. Generally, estimated richness proved larger in naive subsets than it did in memory subsets.

To note about this clone: What it binds is not known.

An assay was performed, and its level was deep. Profiled with immunoSEQ multiplex PCR; TCRdb holds only in-frame clones, not every one. Of 2 million to 2.5 million clones in the sample, more than 85% were seen once. CD4+ cells were split into CD45RA+ naive and CD45RA-negative memory subsets. Sample: naive CD4+ T cells from PBMCs. Subset in this sample: CD45RA+ positively selected. The clonotype was recovered from a man younger than 35 in good health. Some clones in this sample may be carry-over from other donors' samples.

CDR3 loop: CASSLVDREGQYF. CDR3 nucleotide sequence: TGTGCCAGCAGCTTAGTGGACAGGGAAGGGCAGTACTTC. The chain couples TRBV7-2 to TRBJ2-7, with TRBD1 identical over 8 bases. J was trimmed by 9 bases and V by 1 base; bases with no gene match: 5. The CDR3 has 13 residues. CDR1 and CDR2 from the germline V gene are SGHTA and FQGNSA.